The 23 T cell receptor beta chains given below trace back to one sample, sequenced in a study of T cells in Graves' hyperthyroidism and ophthalmopathy. RNA transcripts gave rise to amplified TCR beta CDR3 regions. First-round RT-PCR targeting the TCR CDR3 was performed with the HTBI primer set. TCRdb re-analysed the multiplex PCR reads in MiXCR, keeping a single row per CDR3 protein. The table lists roughly 700,000 distinct CDR3 sequences, 14% of them singletons, with 10% in the top ten. The sample comprised blood. These receptors were collected from a woman aged 18-29 years with Graves' hyperthyroidism.

The sample holds many counts of this clonotype. V gene TRBV12-3 or TRBV12-4 combines with J gene TRBJ2-4; weak D call: TRBD2 (5 bases). Trimming pared 4 bases from V and 7 bases from J, leaving 20 bases between. The CDR3 is 16 amino acids. In DNA, the CDR3 is TGTGCCAGCAGTTCTCAGCGGACCCTGGCAAGGAACATTCAGTACTTC. Amino acid sequence: CASSSQRTLARNIQYF.

This clonotype occurred many times. The chain links TRBV7-8 to TRBJ2-1; 9 nucleotides line up with TRBD1. This CDR3 comprises 18 residues. The germline CDR1 and CDR2 sequences are SGHVS and FQNEAQ. V lost 2 bases, J lost 5 bases, and 13 bases stayed unmatched. The CDR3 spells CASSLRSYGTGINNEQFF. The DNA of the CDR3 is TGTGCCAGCAGCTTAAGGTCGTACGGGACAGGGATTAACAATGAGCAGTTCTTC.

This clonotype was observed at least ten times. The rearrangement uses TRBV28 and TRBJ2-7; D is possibly TRBD2 (5 bases). The germline gives CDR1 MDHEN, CDR2 SYDVKM. Trimming removed 1 base from V and 5 bases from J, with 6 bases in between. The length of the CDR3 is 12 residues. The CDR3 sequence: CASSLYGNEQYF. The CDR3, as DNA: TGTGCCAGCAGTTTATACGGGAACGAGCAGTACTTC.

The chain joins TRBV5-4 to TRBJ2-1, with D unclear. The CDR3 has 18 residues. V dropped 0 bases and J dropped 3 bases, with 19 bases sitting between them. The germline V gene encodes CDR1 SGHNT and CDR2 YYREEE (reference sequence). This CDR3 is CASSLVPEVGAHYNEQFF. The DNA for the CDR3 is TGTGCCAGCAGCTTGGTTCCGGAAGTCGGCGCACACTACAATGAGCAGTTCTTC. The entire variable domain, with the rest obtained from reference TRBV5-4 and TRBJ2-1, is as follows: ETGVTQSPTHLIKTRGQQVTLRCSSQSGHNTVSWYQQALGQGPQFIFQYYREEENGRGNFPPRFSGLQFPNYSSELNVNALELDDSALYLCASSLVPEVGAHYNEQFFGPGTRLTVL.

This clonotype was picked up many times. V gene TRBV5-6 combines with J gene TRBJ1-2; D gene uncertain. The germline gives CDR1 SGHDT, CDR2 YYEEEE. The CDR3 runs to 14 residues. Trimming left V 6 bases short and J 4 bases short, with 16 bases between. Written as DNA, the CDR3 is TGTGCCAGCAAACTTGGCTTTCAAGCCTATGGCTACACCTTC. As protein: CASKLGFQAYGYTF.

This chain connects TRBV6-5 to TRBJ2-5, with D possibly being TRBD2 (5 bases). Germline V gene data show CDR1 as MNHEY and CDR2 as SVGAGI. V lost 0 bases to trimming and J lost 5 bases, with 13 bases between them. The CDR3 has 15 residues. The DNA for the CDR3 is TGTGCCAGCAGTTACTCTCGGGGAACGAGGGAGACCCAGTACTTC. Its protein product is CASSYSRGTRETQYF.

The rearrangement links TRBV7-9 to TRBJ2-2; D uncertain. The CDR3 totals 13 residues. Trimming cost V 5 bases and J 5 bases, with 9 bases left between them. The germline V gene has CDR1 SEHNR and CDR2 FQNEAQ (reference sequence). In DNA, the CDR3 is TGTGCCAGCAGCCACTACCGAACCGGGGAGCTGTTTTTT. This codes for CASSHYRTGELFF. Looking up the rest from reference TRBV7-9 and TRBJ2-2 gives the full variable domain: DTGVSQNPRHKITKRGQNVTFRCDPISEHNRLYWYRQTLGQGPEFLTYFQNEAQLEKSRLLSDRFSAERPKGSFSTLEIQRTEQGDSAMYLCASSHYRTGELFFGEGSRLTVL.

This clonotype showed up many times. The chain employs TRBV28 and TRBJ2-3; 10 positions agree with TRBD2. J was trimmed by 5 bases and V by 3 bases; bases with no gene match: 8. CDR3 length equals 16 residues. Germline loops: CDR1 MDHEN, CDR2 SYDVKM. Here the CDR3 reads CASSFQLAGRGDTQYF. CDR3 coding DNA: TGTGCCAGCAGTTTTCAACTAGCGGGAAGAGGAGATACGCAGTATTTT.

This clonotype was seen repeatedly, ten times or more. This sequence joins TRBV30 and TRBJ1-2, with D possibly TRBD1 on 5 matching bases. CDR1 and CDR2 (germline): GTSNPN, SVGIG (reference sequence). V dropped 0 bases and J dropped 7 bases, with 18 bases sitting between them. The CDR3 has 15 amino acids. The CDR3 bases are TGTGCCTGGAGTGTACCGGGACGAGGCCCGGGTGGCTACACCTTC. The encoded protein is CAWSVPGRGPGGYTF.

The chain employs TRBV15 and TRBJ2-1; TRBD2 matches at 8 bases. The CDR3 is made up of 17 amino acids. The germline V gene encodes CDR1 LNHNV and CDR2 YYDKDF (reference sequence). With 0 bases clipped from V and 5 bases from J, the junction kept 9 bases outside the gene matches. CDR3: CATSRDLSGSLNNEQFF. The CDR3 coding sequence is TGTGCCACCAGCAGAGATCTGAGCGGGAGCCTTAACAATGAGCAGTTCTTC.

This clonotype was detected ten times or more. V gene TRBV7-9 combines with J gene TRBJ2-7; 11 bases match TRBD1. This CDR3 region has 16 residues. V gave up 5 bases and J gave up 0 bases; unmatched junction bases: 6. Germline V gene lookup returns CDR1 SEHNR and CDR2 FQNEAQ (reference sequence). The CDR3 region is CASSHPGQGGSYEQYF. CDR3 DNA sequence: TGTGCCAGCAGCCACCCGGGACAGGGGGGCTCCTACGAGCAGTACTTC. The full variable domain, with the rest looked up from reference TRBV7-9 and TRBJ2-7, is DTGVSQNPRHKITKRGQNVTFRCDPISEHNRLYWYRQTLGQGPEFLTYFQNEAQLEKSRLLSDRFSAERPKGSFSTLEIQRTEQGDSAMYLCASSHPGQGGSYEQYFGPGTRLTVT.

This clonotype was counted ten times or more. The chain joins TRBV27 to TRBJ2-1, with 13 nucleotides matching TRBD2. J gave up 8 bases and V 5 bases, and 9 bases lay outside the gene matches. This CDR3 contains 16 residues. The V gene's germline CDR1 is MNHEY and CDR2 SMNVEV (reference sequence). In nucleotides, the CDR3 is TGTGCCAGCAGTCGGGCCGGACTAGCGGGAGAGGATGAGCAGTTCTTC. Translated, it gives CASSRAGLAGEDEQFF.

This clonotype was counted a single time. A read error is possible here, since a much larger clone lies one base away. This chain joins TRBV29-1 and TRBJ2-7; 7 nucleotides match TRBD1. Germline V gene lookup returns CDR1 SQVTM and CDR2 ANQGSEA. The CDR3 runs 14 residues. The junction had 11 bases not matched to a gene; V was cut back by 4 bases and J by 5 bases. CDR3 DNA sequence: TGCAGCGTTGTATGGTTAAGGGGGCTGGACGAGCAGTACTTC. It codes for CSVVWLRGLDEQYF.

This clonotype was recorded many times. This chain joins TRBV30 and TRBJ2-4; D remains unclear. The CDR3 totals 14 residues. Germline assignment: CDR1 GTSNPN and CDR2 SVGIG (reference sequence). Trimming stripped 0 bases from V and 0 bases from J, with 6 bases between. CDR3 DNA: TGTGCCTGGAGTGTGACCCTAGCCAAAAACATTCAGTACTTC. Amino acids: CAWSVTLAKNIQYF.

V and J are TRBV2 and TRBJ2-4; TRBD2 matches 13 bases. In germline, CDR1 is SNHLY, CDR2 FYNNEI. The CDR3 is 15 amino acids. V lost 6 bases, J lost 6 bases, and 5 bases stayed unmatched. The DNA for the CDR3 is TGTGCCAGCAGCAGGACTAGCGGGAGAACAAACATTCAGTACTTC. Translating gives CASSRTSGRTNIQYF.

This clonotype has a count of ten or more. This sequence joins TRBV27 and TRBJ1-1, with D tentatively TRBD1 (5 bases). The CDR3 is made up of 15 amino acids. Trimming stripped 6 bases from V and 6 bases from J, with 20 bases between. The germline V gene encodes CDR1 MNHEY and CDR2 SMNVEV (reference sequence). The CDR3 region has the DNA TGTGCCAGCAGAGATCTCAGGGCGTTGGCCTCTGAAGCTTTCTTT. It specifies CASRDLRALASEAFF.

This clonotype was detected only a few times. The chain joins TRBV19 to TRBJ1-5; D gene ambiguous. CDR1 and CDR2 (germline): LNHDA, SQIVND (reference sequence). The ends were cut back, 2 bases at V and 9 bases at J, with 17 bases in the middle. The CDR3 extends over 15 amino acids. Written as DNA, the CDR3 is TGTGCCAGTAGTATAATGGGAGACCTGCTAGGGCCCCAGCATTTT. Its protein product is CASSIMGDLLGPQHF.

This clonotype was observed a few times. The junction differs from germline at one of its ends, possibly a read error. This chain joins TRBV7-9 and TRBJ2-2; 8 bases map to TRBD2. The germline V gene encodes CDR1 SEHNR and CDR2 FQNEAQ (reference sequence). The CDR3 totals 16 residues. CDR3 loop: CAGSLRSGRDTGELFF. DNA of the CDR3: TGTGCCGGCAGCTTAAGGAGCGGGAGAGACACCGGGGAGCTGTTTTTT.

This clonotype was found a few times. The chain's CDR3 is CASSYSYSGSTDTQYF. CDR3 nucleotides: TGTGCCAGCAGTTACTCTTATAGCGGGAGCACAGATACGCAGTATTTT. The chain carries TRBV6-5 and TRBJ2-3, with TRBD2 matching over 7 bases. V trimming: 0 bases; J trimming: 0 bases; junction bases outside the gene matches: 3. This CDR3 comprises 16 residues. Germline CDR1 MNHEY, CDR2 SVGAGI.

This clonotype was observed many times. The V and J genes are TRBV5-1 and TRBJ2-2; 13 bases match TRBD2. This CDR3 has 22 residues. V shed 4 bases and J 4 bases; nucleotides not matched to a gene: 22. Germline values: CDR1 SGHRS, CDR2 YFSETQ. The CDR3 bases are TGCGCCAGCAGCCCAGGACTAGCGGGAGTAGCGGGGAGTTTTCGTCGCACCGGGGAGCTGTTTTTT. It encodes CASSPGLAGVAGSFRRTGELFF.

This clonotype was seen a handful of times. A read error may be the cause here, since a much bigger clone is one base away. This sequence joins TRBV28 and TRBJ2-1; 12 nucleotides line up with TRBD2. J lost 5 bases, V lost 5 bases, and 4 bases had no gene match. Germline V gene sequence: CDR1 MDHEN, CDR2 SYDVKM. CDR3 length equals 15 residues. CDR3 nucleotides: TGTGCCAGCAGTCAGACTAGCGGGAGCCACAATGAGCAGTTCTTC. Protein sequence: CASSQTSGSHNEQFF.

This sequence joins TRBV20-1 and TRBJ2-7; the D is unclear. With 5 bases removed from V and 0 bases from J, the gap between germline ends came to 8 bases. This CDR3 is built from 12 residues. The germline gives CDR1 DFQATT, CDR2 SNEGSKA (reference sequence). CDR3 protein: CSAWASSYEQYF. CDR3 in DNA: TGCAGTGCTTGGGCGTCCTCCTACGAGCAGTACTTC.

This clonotype showed up many times. This chain joins TRBV9 and TRBJ1-1; 7 bases line up with TRBD1. The CDR3 is 15 amino acids. Per germline, CDR1 SGDLS and CDR2 YYNGEE. In nucleotides, the CDR3 is TGTGCTTCAACCTTAGGACAGGCCTGGAACACTGAAGCTTTCTTT. It specifies CASTLGQAWNTEAFF.